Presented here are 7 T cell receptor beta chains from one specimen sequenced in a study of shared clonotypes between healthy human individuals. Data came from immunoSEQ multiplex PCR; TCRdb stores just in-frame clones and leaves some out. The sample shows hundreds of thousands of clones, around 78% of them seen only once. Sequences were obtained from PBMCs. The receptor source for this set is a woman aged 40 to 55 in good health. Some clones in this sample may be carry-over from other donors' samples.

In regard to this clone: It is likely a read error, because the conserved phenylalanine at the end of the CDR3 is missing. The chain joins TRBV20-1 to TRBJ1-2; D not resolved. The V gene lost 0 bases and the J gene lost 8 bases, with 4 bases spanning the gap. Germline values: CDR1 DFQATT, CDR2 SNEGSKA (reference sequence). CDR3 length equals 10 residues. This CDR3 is CSAREDGYTS. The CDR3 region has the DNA TGCAGTGCTAGAGAGGACGGCTACACCTCC.

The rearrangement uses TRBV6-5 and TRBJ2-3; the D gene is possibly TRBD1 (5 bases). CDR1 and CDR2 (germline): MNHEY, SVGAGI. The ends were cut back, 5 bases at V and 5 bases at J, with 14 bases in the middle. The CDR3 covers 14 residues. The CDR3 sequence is CASSRTDKGDTQYF. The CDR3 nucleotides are TGTGCCAGCAGTAGGACGGACAAAGGAGATACGCAGTATTTT.

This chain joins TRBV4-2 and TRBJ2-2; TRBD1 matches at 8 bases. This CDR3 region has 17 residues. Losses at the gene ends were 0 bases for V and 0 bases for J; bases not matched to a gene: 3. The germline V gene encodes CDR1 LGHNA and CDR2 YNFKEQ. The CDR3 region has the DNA TGTGCCAGCAGCCAAGACTCGGGACAGGCGAACACCGGGGAGCTGTTTTTT. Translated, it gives CASSQDSGQANTGELFF.

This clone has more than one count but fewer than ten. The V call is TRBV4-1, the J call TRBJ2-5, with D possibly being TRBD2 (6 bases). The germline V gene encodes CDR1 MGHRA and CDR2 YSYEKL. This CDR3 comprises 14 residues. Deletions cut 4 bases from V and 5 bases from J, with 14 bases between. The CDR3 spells CASSLLGRNETQYF. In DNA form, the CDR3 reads TGCGCCAGCAGCCTCCTCGGGAGAAATGAGACCCAGTACTTC.

CDR3 coding DNA: TGCGCCAGCAGCGAGACTAGACCGAAGCAAGAGACCCAGTACTTC. This gives the protein CASSETRPKQETQYF. The chain employs TRBV5-1 and TRBJ2-5, with a tentative D call TRBD2 (6 bases). Germline V gives CDR1 SGHRS, CDR2 YFSETQ. The CDR3 is 15 residues long. V was trimmed by 4 bases and J by 2 bases, leaving 15 bases between them.

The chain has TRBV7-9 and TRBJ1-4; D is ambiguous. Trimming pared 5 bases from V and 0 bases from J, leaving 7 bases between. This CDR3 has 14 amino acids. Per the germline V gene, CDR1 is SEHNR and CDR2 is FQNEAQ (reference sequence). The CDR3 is CASSPLATNEKLFF. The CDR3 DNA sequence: TGTGCCAGCAGCCCACTCGCAACTAATGAAAAACTGTTTTTT.

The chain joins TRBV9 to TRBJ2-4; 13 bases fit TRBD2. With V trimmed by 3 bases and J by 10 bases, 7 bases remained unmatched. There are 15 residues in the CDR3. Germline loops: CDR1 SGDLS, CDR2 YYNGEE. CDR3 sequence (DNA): TGTGCCAGCAGCGCATCCGGGACTAGCGGGGAGATTCAGTACTTC. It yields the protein CASSASGTSGEIQYF.